The T cell receptor beta chain under discussion was sequenced for a study of STAT5B mutations in CD4+ large granular lymphocyte leukemia. General study findings and limits: The CD4+ versus CD8+ T-LGLL clonality difference may reflect limited sample size. 8/27 top patient clones versus 2/35 control clones were TRBV06-family. CD4-sorted patient repertoires seemed more clonal than healthy CD4+ repertoires.

Points on this clone: What it binds is unknown.

TCRdb keeps only in-frame clones here, not all; method: immunoSEQ multiplex PCR. Of tens of thousands of clones listed, around 76% are singletons. Trimming shortened V by 9 bases and J by 1 base, and 13 bases separated the two germline ends. Germline loops: CDR1 MNHNS, CDR2 SASEGT. This CDR3 has 14 residues. The receptor's source is a human donor in good health. This rearrangement joins TRBV6-1 to TRBJ1-3; D unresolved. Source material: CD4+ T cells from blood buffy coats. The CDR3 spells CASTRQLSGNTIYF. The CDR3 DNA sequence: TGTGCCAGTACTAGGCAGTTGTCTGGAAACACCATATATTTT.